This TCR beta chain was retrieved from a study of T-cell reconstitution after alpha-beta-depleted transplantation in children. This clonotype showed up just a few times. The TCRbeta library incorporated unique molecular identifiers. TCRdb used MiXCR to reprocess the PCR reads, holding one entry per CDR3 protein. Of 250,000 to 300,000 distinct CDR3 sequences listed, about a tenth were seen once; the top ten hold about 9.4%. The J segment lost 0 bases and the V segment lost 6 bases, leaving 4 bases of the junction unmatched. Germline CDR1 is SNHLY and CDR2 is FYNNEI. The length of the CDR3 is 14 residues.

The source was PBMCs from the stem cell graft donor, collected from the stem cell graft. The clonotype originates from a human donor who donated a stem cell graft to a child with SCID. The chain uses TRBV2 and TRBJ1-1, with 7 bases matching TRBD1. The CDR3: CASRLQGMNTEAFF. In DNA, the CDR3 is TGTGCCAGCAGGCTACAGGGGATGAACACTGAAGCTTTCTTT.